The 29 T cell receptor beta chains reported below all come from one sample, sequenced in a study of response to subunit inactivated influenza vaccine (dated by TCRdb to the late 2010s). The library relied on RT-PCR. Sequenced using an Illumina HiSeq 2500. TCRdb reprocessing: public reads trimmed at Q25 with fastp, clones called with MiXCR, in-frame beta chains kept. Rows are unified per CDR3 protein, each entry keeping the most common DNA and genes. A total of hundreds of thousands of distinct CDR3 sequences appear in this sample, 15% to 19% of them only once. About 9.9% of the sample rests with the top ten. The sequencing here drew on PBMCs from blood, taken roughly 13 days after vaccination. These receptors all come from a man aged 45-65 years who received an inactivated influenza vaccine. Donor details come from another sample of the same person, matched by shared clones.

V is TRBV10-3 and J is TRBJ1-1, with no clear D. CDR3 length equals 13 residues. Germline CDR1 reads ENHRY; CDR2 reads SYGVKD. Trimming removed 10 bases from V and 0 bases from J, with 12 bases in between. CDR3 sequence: CATLGPLNTEAFF. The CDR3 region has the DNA TGTGCCACCCTCGGGCCACTGAACACTGAAGCTTTCTTT.

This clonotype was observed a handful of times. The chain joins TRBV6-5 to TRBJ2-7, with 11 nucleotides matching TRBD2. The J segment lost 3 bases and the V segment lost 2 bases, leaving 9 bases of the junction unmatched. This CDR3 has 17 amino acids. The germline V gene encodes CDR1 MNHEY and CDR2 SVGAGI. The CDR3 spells CASSYANLAGGRYEQYF. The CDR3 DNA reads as TGTGCCAGCAGTTACGCAAATCTAGCGGGGGGCCGCTACGAGCAGTACTTC.

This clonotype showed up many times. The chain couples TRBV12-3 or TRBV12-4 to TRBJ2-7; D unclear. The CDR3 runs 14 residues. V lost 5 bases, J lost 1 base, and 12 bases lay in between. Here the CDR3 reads CASSNRLGSYEQYF. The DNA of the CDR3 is TGTGCCAGCAGTAACCGGCTAGGGTCCTACGAGCAGTACTTC.

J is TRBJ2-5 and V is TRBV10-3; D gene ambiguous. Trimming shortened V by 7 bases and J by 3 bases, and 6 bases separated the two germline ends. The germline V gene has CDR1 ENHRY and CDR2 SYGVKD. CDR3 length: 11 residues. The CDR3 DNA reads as TGTGCCATCAAAGGAGAAGAGACCCAGTACTTC. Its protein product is CAIKGEETQYF.

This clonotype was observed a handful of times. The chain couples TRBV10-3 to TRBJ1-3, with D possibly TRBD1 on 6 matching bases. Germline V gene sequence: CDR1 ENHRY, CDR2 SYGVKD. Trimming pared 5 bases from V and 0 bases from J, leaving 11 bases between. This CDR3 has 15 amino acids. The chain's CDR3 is CAISIGGTSGNTIYF. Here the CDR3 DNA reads TGTGCCATCAGTATAGGGGGGACCTCTGGAAACACCATATATTTT.

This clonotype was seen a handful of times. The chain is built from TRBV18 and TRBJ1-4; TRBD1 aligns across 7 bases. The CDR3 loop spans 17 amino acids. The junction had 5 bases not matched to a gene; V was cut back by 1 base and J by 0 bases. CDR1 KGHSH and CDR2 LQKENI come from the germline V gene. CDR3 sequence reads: CASSPRGTVATNEKLFF. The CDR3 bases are TGTGCCAGCTCACCACGGGGGACAGTTGCAACTAATGAAAAACTGTTTTTT. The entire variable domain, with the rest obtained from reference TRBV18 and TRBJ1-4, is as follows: NAGVMQNPRHLVRRRGQEARLRCSPMKGHSHVYWYRQLPEEGLKFMVYLQKENIIDESGMPKERFSAEFPKEGPSILRIQQVVRGDSAAYFCASSPRGTVATNEKLFFGSGTQLSVL.

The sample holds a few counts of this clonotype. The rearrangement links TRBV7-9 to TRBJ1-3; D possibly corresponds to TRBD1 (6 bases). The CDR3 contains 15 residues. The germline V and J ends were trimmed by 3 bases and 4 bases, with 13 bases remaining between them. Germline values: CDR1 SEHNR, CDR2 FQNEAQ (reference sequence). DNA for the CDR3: TGTGCCAGCAGCTTCCGACAGGCAGGGGGAAACACCATATATTTT. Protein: CASSFRQAGGNTIYF.

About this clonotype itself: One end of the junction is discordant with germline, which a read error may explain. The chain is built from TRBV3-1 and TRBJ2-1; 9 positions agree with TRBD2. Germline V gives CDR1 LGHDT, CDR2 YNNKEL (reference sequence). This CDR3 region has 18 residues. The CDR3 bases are TGTGCCTGCAGCCAAGGTCGAGGACAGCTAGCGGGACAGAATGAGCAGTTCTTC. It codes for CACSQGRGQLAGQNEQFF.

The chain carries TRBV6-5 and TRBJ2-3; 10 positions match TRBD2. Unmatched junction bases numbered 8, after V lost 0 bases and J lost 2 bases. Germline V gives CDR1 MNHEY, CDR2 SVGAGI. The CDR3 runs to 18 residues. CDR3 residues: CASSYSASGSGATDTQYF. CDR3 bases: TGTGCCAGCAGTTACTCCGCTAGCGGGAGTGGTGCCACAGATACGCAGTATTTT.

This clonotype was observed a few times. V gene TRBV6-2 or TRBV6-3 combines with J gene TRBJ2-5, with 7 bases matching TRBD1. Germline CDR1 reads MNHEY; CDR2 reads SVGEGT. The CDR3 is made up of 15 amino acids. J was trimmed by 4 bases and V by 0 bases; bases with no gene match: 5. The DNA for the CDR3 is TGTGCCAGCAGTTACTCGGGTCGACAGGGAGAGACCCAGTACTTC. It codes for CASSYSGRQGETQYF.

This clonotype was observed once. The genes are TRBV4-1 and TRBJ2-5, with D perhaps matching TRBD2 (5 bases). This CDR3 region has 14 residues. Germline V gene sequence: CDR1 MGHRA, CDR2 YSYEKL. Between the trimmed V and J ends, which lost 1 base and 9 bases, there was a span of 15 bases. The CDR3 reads CASSQGRSPGAQYF. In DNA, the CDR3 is TGCGCCAGCAGCCAAGGGAGGTCCCCAGGAGCCCAGTACTTC.

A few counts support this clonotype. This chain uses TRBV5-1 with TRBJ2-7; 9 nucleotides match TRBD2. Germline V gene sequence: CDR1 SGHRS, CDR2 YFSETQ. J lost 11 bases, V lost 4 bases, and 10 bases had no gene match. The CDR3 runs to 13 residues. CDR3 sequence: CASSQETTSGKYF. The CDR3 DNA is TGCGCCAGCAGCCAGGAGACGACTAGCGGAAAGTACTTC.

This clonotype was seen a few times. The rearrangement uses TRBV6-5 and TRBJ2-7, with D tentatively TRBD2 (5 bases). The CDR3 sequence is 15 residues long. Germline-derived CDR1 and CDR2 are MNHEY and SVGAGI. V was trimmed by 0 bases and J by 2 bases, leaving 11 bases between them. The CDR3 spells CASSYSTLAAYEQYF. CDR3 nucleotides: TGTGCCAGCAGTTACTCCACTCTAGCAGCCTACGAGCAGTACTTC.

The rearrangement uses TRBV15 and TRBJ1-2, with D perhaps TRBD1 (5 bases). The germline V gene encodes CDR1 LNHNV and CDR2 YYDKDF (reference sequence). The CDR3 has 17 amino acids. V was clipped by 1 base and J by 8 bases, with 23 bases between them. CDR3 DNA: TGTGCCACCAGCAGAGGGGCCGTAGGGGAGGGAGGGAGAGGCTACACCTTC. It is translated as CATSRGAVGEGGRGYTF.

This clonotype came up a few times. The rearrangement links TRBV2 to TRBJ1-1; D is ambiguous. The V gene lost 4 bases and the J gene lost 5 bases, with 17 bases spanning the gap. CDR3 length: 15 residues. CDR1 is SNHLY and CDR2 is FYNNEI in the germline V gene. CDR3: CASSGAGVSGTEAFF. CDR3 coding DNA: TGTGCCAGCAGTGGCGCGGGCGTATCGGGGACTGAAGCTTTCTTT.

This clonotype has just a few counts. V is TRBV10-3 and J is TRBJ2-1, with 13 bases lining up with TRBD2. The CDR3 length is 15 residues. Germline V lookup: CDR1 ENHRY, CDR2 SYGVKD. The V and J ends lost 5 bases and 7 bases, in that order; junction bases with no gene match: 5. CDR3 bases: TGTGCCATCAGTCCACTAGCGGGGGGGCATAATGAGCAGTTCTTC. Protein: CAISPLAGGHNEQFF.

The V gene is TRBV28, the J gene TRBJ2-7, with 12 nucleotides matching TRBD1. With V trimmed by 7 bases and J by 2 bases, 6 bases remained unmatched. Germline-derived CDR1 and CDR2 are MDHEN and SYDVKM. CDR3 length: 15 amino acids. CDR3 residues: CASTSGQGAPYEQYF. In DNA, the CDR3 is TGTGCCAGCACCTCGGGACAGGGGGCTCCCTACGAGCAGTACTTC.

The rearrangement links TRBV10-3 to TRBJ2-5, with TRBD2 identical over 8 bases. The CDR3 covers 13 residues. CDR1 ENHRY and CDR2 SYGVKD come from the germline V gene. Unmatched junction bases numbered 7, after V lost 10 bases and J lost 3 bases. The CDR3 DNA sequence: TGTGCCACAACACTAGCGGTAGAAGAGACCCAGTACTTC. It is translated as CATTLAVEETQYF.

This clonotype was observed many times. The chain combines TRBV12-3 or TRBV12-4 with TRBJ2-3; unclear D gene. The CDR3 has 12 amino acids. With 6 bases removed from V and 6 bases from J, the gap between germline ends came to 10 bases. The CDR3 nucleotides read TGTGCCAGCAGCTTGTTGCGTGATACGCAGTATTTT. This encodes CASSLLRDTQYF.

CDR3 loop: CASSYSIQGEKVYGYTF. CDR3 bases: TGTGCCAGCAGTTACTCGATCCAGGGGGAAAAGGTTTATGGCTACACCTTC. The V gene is TRBV6-2 or TRBV6-3, the J gene TRBJ1-2, with 7 bases that match TRBD1. The V and J ends lost 0 bases and 5 bases, in that order; junction bases with no gene match: 12. CDR3 length equals 17 residues. Per germline, CDR1 MNHEY and CDR2 SVGEGT.

In DNA form, the CDR3 reads TGCGCCAGCAGCCTCATCCCAGGTAATGAGCAGTTCTTC. Its protein is CASSLIPGNEQFF. The chain employs TRBV4-1 and TRBJ2-1; no clear D gene. CDR1 and CDR2 from the germline V gene are MGHRA and YSYEKL. The CDR3 is 13 amino acids. V gave up 4 bases and J gave up 7 bases, with 11 bases separating them.

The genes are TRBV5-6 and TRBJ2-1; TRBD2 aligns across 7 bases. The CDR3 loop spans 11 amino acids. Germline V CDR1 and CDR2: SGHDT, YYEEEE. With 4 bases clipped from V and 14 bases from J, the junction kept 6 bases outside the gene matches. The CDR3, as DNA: TGTGCCAGCAGCAGAGGGGACTACAAGTTCTTC. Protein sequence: CASSRGDYKFF.

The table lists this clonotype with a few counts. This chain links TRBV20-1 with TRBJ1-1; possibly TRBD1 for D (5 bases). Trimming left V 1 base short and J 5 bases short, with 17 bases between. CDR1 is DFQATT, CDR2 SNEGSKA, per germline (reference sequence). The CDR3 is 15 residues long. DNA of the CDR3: TGCAGTGCTAGAGCCTCAGGGTGGAAGTGGACTGAAGCTTTCTTT. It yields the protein CSARASGWKWTEAFF.

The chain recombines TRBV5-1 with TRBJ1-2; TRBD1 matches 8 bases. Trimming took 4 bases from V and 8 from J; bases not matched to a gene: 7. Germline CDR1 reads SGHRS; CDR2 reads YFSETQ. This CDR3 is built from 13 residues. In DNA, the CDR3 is TGCGCCAGCAGCGTCGACAGGGGAGGGGGCTACACCTTC. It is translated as CASSVDRGGGYTF.

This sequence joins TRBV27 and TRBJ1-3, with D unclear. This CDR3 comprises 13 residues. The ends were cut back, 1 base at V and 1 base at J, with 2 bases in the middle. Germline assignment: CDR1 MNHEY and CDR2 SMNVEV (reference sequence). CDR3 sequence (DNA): TGTGCCAGCAGTTTATATTCTGGAAACACCATATATTTT. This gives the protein CASSLYSGNTIYF.

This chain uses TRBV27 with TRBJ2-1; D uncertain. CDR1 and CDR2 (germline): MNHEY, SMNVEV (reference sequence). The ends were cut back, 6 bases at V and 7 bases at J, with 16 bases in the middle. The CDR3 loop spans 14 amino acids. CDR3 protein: CASSSSGVANEQFF. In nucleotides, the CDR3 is TGTGCCAGCAGCTCAAGTGGGGTAGCAAATGAGCAGTTCTTC.

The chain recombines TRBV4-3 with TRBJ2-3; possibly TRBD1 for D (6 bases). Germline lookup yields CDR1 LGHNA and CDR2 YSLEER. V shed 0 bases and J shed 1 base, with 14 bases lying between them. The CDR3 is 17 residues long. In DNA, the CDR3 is TGCGCCAGCAGCCAAGAACGGGGCAGGGGCGGCACAGATACGCAGTATTTT. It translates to CASSQERGRGGTDTQYF.

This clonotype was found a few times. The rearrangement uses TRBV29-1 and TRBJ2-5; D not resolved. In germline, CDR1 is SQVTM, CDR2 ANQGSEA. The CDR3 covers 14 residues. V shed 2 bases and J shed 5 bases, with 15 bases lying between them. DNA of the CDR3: TGCAGCGTTGAAAAACGGTTCGTTCGGGAGACCCAGTACTTC. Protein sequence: CSVEKRFVRETQYF.

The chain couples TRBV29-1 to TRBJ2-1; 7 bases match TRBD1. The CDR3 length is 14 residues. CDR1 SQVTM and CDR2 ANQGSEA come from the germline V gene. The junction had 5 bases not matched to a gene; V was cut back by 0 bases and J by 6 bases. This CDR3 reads CSVEDLYRGNEQFF. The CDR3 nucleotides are TGCAGCGTTGAAGATTTGTACAGGGGCAATGAGCAGTTCTTC.